The 21 T cell receptor beta chains reported below all come from one sample, sequenced in a study of blood T cell repertoires in COVID-19. Method: immunoSEQ multiplex PCR; TCRdb's copy keeps in-frame clones and lacks some. The sample lists about 200,000 clones, about 88% occurring once. The sample consisted of peripheral blood. These receptors came from a woman in her 40s with acute or convalescent COVID-19.

The sample holds one count of this clone. The rearrangement uses TRBV30 and TRBJ2-7, with 9 bases identical to TRBD2. This CDR3 has 14 residues. Germline loops: CDR1 GTSNPN, CDR2 SVGIG (reference sequence). The J segment lost 2 bases and the V segment lost 2 bases, leaving 4 bases of the junction unmatched. The chain's CDR3 is CAWSLAGGTYEQYV. The DNA of the CDR3 is TGTGCCTGGAGTTTGGCGGGGGGGACCTACGAGCAGTACGTC.

The rearrangement uses TRBV4-1 and TRBJ2-1; 11 bases agree with TRBD2. V trimming: 1 base; J trimming: 8 bases; junction bases outside the gene matches: 10. Germline V gene data show CDR1 as MGHRA and CDR2 as YSYEKL. The CDR3 covers 17 residues. CDR3 sequence reads: CASSQATISGGADEQFF. The CDR3 DNA reads as TGCGCCAGCAGCCAAGCCACCATTAGCGGGGGGGCCGATGAGCAGTTCTTC.

The V and J genes are TRBV4-1 and TRBJ1-1, with D unresolved. This CDR3 region has 17 residues. The germline V gene encodes CDR1 MGHRA and CDR2 YSYEKL. V dropped 1 base and J dropped 6 bases, with 21 bases sitting between them. The CDR3 DNA is TGCGCCAGCAGCCAAGTTCAGATGACCCTCGGGAGATCTGAAGCTTTCTTT. It yields the protein CASSQVQMTLGRSEAFF.

This clone turned up a few times. Here the CDR3 DNA reads TGTGCCAGTAATTCGGGGGTGAACACTGAAGCTTTCTTT. As protein: CASNSGVNTEAFF. The chain combines TRBV19 with TRBJ1-1; the D gene is possibly TRBD1 (5 bases). V lost 7 bases and J 0 bases, leaving 9 bases between the germline ends. The germline CDR1 and CDR2 sequences are LNHDA and SQIVND (reference sequence). CDR3 length equals 13 residues. Based on the CDR3 plus reference TRBV19 and TRBJ1-1, the full variable domain is DGGITQSPKYLFRKEGQNVTLSCEQNLNHDAMYWYRQDPGQGLRLIYYSQIVNDFQKGDIAEGYSVSREKKESFPLTVTSAQKNPTAFYLCASNSGVNTEAFFGQGTRLTVV.

This chain uses TRBV19 with TRBJ1-2; D gene unclear. Trimming cost V 4 bases and J 0 bases, with 9 bases left between them. Germline CDR1 is LNHDA and CDR2 is SQIVND (reference sequence). The CDR3 covers 14 residues. The CDR3 nucleotides read TGTGCCAGTAGTAGTGTACAGTCTAACTATGGCTACACCTTC. Protein: CASSSVQSNYGYTF.

This chain joins TRBV5-1 and TRBJ2-1, with TRBD1 as a possible D gene (5 bases). Trimming shortened V by 3 bases and J by 4 bases, and 14 bases separated the two germline ends. Germline values: CDR1 SGHRS, CDR2 YFSETQ. The CDR3 runs 15 residues. The CDR3 sequence is CASSSMPDIYNEQFF. The CDR3 nucleotides are TGCGCCAGCAGCTCTATGCCGGACATATACAATGAGCAGTTCTTC.

CDR3 loop: CASPILRVTNEKLFF. CDR3 coding DNA: TGTGCCAGCCCCATCCTGAGGGTGACTAATGAAAAACTGTTTTTT. The chain recombines TRBV5-8 with TRBJ1-4; D is ambiguous. Trimming shortened V by 7 bases and J by 2 bases, and 15 bases separated the two germline ends. Germline CDR1 reads SGHTS; CDR2 reads YDEGEE. CDR3 length equals 15 residues.

This rearrangement joins TRBV19 to TRBJ1-1; 7 bases align to TRBD1. Germline loops: CDR1 LNHDA, CDR2 SQIVND (reference sequence). V lost 3 bases, J lost 5 bases, and 3 bases stayed unmatched. The CDR3 extends over 13 amino acids. CDR3 in DNA: TGTGCCAGTAGTATTACAGGGGTAACTGAAGCTTTCTTT. It codes for CASSITGVTEAFF.

The chain recombines TRBV11-2 with TRBJ1-2, with TRBD1 as a possible D gene (5 bases). The CDR3 has 15 amino acids. In germline, CDR1 is SGHAT, CDR2 FQNNGV. Trimming cost V 1 base and J 1 base, with 10 bases left between them. CDR3 bases: TGTGCCAGCAGCTTAGGGCAGGGCTTTAACTATGGCTACACCTTC. Its translation is CASSLGQGFNYGYTF.

The V and J genes are TRBV5-1 and TRBJ2-1; D possibly corresponds to TRBD2 (7 bases). Per the germline V gene, CDR1 is SGHRS and CDR2 is YFSETQ. The CDR3 has 14 residues. V was trimmed by 6 bases and J by 7 bases, leaving 17 bases between them. The CDR3, as DNA: TGCGCCAGCAACTGGGGGGGCGGGTTGAATGAGCAGTTCTTC. Translated, it gives CASNWGGGLNEQFF.

The J gene is TRBJ1-6, the V gene TRBV6-1; D gene ambiguous. Trimming shortened V by 2 bases and J by 3 bases, and 8 bases separated the two germline ends. From germline, CDR1 is MNHNS and CDR2 SASEGT. The CDR3 extends over 15 amino acids. In DNA form, the CDR3 reads TGTGCCAGCAGTGAATACAGTCTCTATAATTCACCCCTCCACTTT. Its protein is CASSEYSLYNSPLHF.

The sample holds one count of this clone. The chain employs TRBV30 and TRBJ1-5; 7 nucleotides align to TRBD1. Germline CDR1 GTSNPN, CDR2 SVGIG (reference sequence). The V and J ends lost 2 bases and 10 bases, in that order; junction bases with no gene match: 14. There are 15 residues in the CDR3. CDR3 in DNA: TGTGCCTGGAGTAGGACCGGGACAGAGGGCCGACCCCAGCATTTT. Protein product: CAWSRTGTEGRPQHF.

The gene calls are TRBV6-5 and TRBJ2-5; a possible D gene is TRBD1 (5 bases). Trimming stripped 5 bases from V and 5 bases from J, with 15 bases between. The CDR3 loop spans 14 amino acids. Per the germline V gene, CDR1 is MNHEY and CDR2 is SVGAGI. CDR3 bases: TGTGCCAGCAGTCCCCTGGGGCTTGAGGAGACCCAGTACTTC. Translating gives CASSPLGLEETQYF.

The chain uses TRBV2 and TRBJ2-5; D unclear. The CDR3 is 12 amino acids. The V end lost 11 bases, the J end lost 2 bases, and 12 bases lay between the germline ends. Germline loops: CDR1 SNHLY, CDR2 FYNNEI. CDR3 sequence (DNA): TGTGCCTTCTCCAGGTTTCAAGAGACCCAGTACTTC. Translated: CAFSRFQETQYF.

The chain couples TRBV2 to TRBJ1-4; unclear D gene. The V end was cut by 10 bases, the J end by 5 bases, with 17 bases between. CDR1 is SNHLY and CDR2 is FYNNEI in the germline V gene. This CDR3 has 14 residues. DNA of the CDR3: TGTGCCACCCGGCCCCGGGCGGGGAATGAAAAACTGTTTTTT. Amino acid sequence: CATRPRAGNEKLFF.

The CDR3 spells CASSYQDRGRGYTF. Written as DNA, the CDR3 is TGTGCCAGCAGTTACCAAGACAGGGGAAGAGGCTACACCTTC. The chain recombines TRBV6-5 with TRBJ1-2, with TRBD1 identical over 8 bases. There are 14 residues in the CDR3. V lost 2 bases to trimming and J lost 8 bases; unmatched junction nucleotides: 7. Per germline, CDR1 MNHEY and CDR2 SVGAGI.

The V and J genes are TRBV11-3 and TRBJ2-1; TRBD2 matches 7 bases. Germline-derived CDR1 and CDR2 are SGHNT and YENEEA. The CDR3 has 15 amino acids. Germline trimming cut 8 bases from V and 5 bases from J; bases unmatched to any gene: 12. The CDR3: CASSKKRDGDNEQFF. As DNA, the CDR3 is TGTGCCAGCTCTAAAAAGCGGGACGGAGACAATGAGCAGTTCTTC.

This rearrangement joins TRBV10-3 to TRBJ1-1; no firm D call. The V and J ends lost 3 bases and 0 bases respectively, with 11 bases between them. Germline-derived CDR1 and CDR2 are ENHRY and SYGVKD. The CDR3 spans 15 residues. The CDR3 DNA reads as TGTGCCATCAGTGAAGGCGGAGCCATGAACACTGAAGCTTTCTTT. Translation gives CAISEGGAMNTEAFF.

V usage is TRBV7-9 and J usage is TRBJ1-1, with D possibly TRBD1 on 5 matching bases. This CDR3 spans 15 amino acids. CDR1 SEHNR and CDR2 FQNEAQ come from the germline V gene (reference sequence). V dropped 1 base and J dropped 3 bases, with 12 bases sitting between them. CDR3 nucleotide sequence: TGTGCCAGCAGCTTAGGGGACTTTTTGGACACTGAAGCTTTCTTT. The encoded protein is CASSLGDFLDTEAFF.

The rearrangement joins TRBV9 to TRBJ1-3, with 7 bases that match TRBD1. V gave up 0 bases and J gave up 0 bases; unmatched junction bases: 9. Germline assignment: CDR1 SGDLS and CDR2 YYNGEE. The CDR3 contains 18 residues. CDR3: CASSVVGAGGFSGNTIYF. CDR3 coding DNA: TGTGCCAGCAGCGTAGTAGGGGCAGGGGGATTCTCTGGAAACACCATATATTTT.

V usage is TRBV7-9 and J usage is TRBJ2-5; D is undetermined. V dropped 5 bases and J dropped 4 bases, with 11 bases sitting between them. Germline CDR1 reads SEHNR; CDR2 reads FQNEAQ (reference sequence). The CDR3 runs to 13 residues. The CDR3 is CASSPPELETQYF. In DNA, the CDR3 is TGTGCCAGCAGCCCCCCCGAGCTAGAGACCCAGTACTTC.